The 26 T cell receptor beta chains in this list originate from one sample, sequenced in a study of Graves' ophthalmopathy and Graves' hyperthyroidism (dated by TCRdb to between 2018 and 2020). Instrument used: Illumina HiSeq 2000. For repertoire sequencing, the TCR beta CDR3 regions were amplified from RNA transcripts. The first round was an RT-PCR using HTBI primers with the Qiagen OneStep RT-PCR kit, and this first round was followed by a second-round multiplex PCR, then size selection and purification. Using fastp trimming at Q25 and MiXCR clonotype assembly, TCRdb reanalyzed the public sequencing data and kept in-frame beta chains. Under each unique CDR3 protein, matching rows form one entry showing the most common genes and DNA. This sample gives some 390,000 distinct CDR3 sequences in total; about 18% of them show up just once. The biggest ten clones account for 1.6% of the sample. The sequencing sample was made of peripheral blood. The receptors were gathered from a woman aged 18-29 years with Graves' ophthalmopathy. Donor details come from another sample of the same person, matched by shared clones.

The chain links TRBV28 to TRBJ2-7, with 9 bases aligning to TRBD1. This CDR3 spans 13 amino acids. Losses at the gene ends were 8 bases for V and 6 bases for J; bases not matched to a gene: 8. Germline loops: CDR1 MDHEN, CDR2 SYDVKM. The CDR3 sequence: CASWDRAPAEQYF. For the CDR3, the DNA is TGTGCCAGCTGGGACAGGGCCCCCGCCGAGCAGTACTTC.

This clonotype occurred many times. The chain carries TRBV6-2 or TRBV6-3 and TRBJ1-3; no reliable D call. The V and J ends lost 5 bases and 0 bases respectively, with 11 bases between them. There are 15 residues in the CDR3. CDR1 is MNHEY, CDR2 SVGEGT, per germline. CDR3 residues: CASSGDAVSGNTIYF. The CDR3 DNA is TGTGCCAGCAGTGGAGACGCCGTCTCTGGAAACACCATATATTTT.

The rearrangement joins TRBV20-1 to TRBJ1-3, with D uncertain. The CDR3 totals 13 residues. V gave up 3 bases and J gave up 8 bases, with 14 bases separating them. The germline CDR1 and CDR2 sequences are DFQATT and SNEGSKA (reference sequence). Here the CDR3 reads CSARWRGRDTIYF. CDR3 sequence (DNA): TGCAGTGCTAGGTGGCGGGGTCGGGACACCATATATTTT.

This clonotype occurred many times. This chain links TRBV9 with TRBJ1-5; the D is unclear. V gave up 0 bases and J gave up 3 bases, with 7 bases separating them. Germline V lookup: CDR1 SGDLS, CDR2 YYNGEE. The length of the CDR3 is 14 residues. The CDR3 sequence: CASSVGILNQPQHF. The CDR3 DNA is TGTGCCAGCAGCGTAGGAATCCTCAATCAGCCCCAGCATTTT.

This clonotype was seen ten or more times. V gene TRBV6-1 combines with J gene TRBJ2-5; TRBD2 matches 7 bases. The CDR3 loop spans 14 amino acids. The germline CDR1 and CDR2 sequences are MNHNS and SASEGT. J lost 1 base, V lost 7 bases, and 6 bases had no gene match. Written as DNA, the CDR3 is TGTGCCAGCATGGGAGGGAGGGTCCAAGAGACCCAGTACTTC. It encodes CASMGGRVQETQYF.

CDR3 protein: CASSLAATGGVNTEAFF. CDR3 nucleotides: TGTGCCAGCAGCTTAGCGGCGACAGGGGGTGTGAACACTGAAGCTTTCTTT. The V call is TRBV7-6, the J call TRBJ1-1; 9 nucleotides align to TRBD1. The germline CDR1 and CDR2 sequences are SGHVS and FNYEAQ. This CDR3 has 17 residues. V shed 0 bases and J 0 bases; nucleotides not matched to a gene: 5.

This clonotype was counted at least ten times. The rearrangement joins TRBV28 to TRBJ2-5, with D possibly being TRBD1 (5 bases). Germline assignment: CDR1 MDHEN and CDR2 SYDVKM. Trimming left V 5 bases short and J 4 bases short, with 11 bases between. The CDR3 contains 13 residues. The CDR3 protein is CASSRSGLETQYF. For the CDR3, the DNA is TGTGCCAGCAGTCGGTCAGGGTTAGAGACCCAGTACTTC. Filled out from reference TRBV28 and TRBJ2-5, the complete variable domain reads DVKVTQSSRYLVKRTGEKVFLECVQDMDHENMFWYRQDPGLGLRLIYFSYDVKMKEKGDIPEGYSVSREKKERFSLILESASTNQTSMYLCASSRSGLETQYFGPGTRLLVL.

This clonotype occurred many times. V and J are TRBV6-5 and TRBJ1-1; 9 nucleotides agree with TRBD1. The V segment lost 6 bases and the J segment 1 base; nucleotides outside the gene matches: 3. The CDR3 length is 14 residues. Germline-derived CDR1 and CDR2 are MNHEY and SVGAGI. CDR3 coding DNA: TGTGCCAGCAGCAAGGGACAGGGGAACACTGAAGCTTTCTTT. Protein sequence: CASSKGQGNTEAFF.

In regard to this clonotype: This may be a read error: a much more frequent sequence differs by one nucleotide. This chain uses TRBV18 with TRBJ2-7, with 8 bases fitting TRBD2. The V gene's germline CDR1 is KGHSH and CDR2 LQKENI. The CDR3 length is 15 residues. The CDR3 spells CARSREGLGSSEQYF. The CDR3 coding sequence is TGTGCCAGATCCAGGGAGGGACTAGGGTCCTCCGAGCAGTACTTC. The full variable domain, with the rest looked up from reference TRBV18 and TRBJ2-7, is NAGVMQNPRHLVRRRGQEARLRCSPMKGHSHVYWYRQLPEEGLKFMVYLQKENIIDESGMPKERFSAEFPKEGPSILRIQQVVRGDSAAYFCARSREGLGSSEQYFGPGTRLTVT.

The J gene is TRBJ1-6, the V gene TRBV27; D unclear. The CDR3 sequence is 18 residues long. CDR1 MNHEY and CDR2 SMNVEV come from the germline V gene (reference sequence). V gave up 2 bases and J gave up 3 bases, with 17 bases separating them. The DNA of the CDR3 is TGTGCCAGCAGTTTAGACGCAGACCCGACCCTCTATAATTCACCCCTCCACTTT. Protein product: CASSLDADPTLYNSPLHF.

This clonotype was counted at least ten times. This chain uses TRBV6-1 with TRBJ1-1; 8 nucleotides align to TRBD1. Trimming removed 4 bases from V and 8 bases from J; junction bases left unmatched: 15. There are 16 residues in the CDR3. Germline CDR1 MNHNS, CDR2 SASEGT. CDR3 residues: CASSAYGRGLVREAFF. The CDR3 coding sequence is TGTGCCAGCAGTGCCTACGGCAGGGGGCTTGTAAGGGAAGCTTTCTTT.

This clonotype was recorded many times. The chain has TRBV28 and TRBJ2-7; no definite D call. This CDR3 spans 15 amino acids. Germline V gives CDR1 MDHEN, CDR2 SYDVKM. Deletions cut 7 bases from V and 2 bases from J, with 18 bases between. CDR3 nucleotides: TGTGCCAGCACCCGAGCGCAGTTACGCACCTACGAGCAGTACTTC. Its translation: CASTRAQLRTYEQYF. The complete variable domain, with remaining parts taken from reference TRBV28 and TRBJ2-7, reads DVKVTQSSRYLVKRTGEKVFLECVQDMDHENMFWYRQDPGLGLRLIYFSYDVKMKEKGDIPEGYSVSREKKERFSLILESASTNQTSMYLCASTRAQLRTYEQYFGPGTRLTVT.

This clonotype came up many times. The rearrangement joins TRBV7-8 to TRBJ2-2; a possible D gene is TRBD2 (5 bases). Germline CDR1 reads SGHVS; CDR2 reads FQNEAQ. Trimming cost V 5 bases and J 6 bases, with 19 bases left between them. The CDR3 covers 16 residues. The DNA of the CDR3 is TGTGCCAGCAGCAAGTCTGGGAGCGCAATGGCCGGGGAGCTGTTTTTT. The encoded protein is CASSKSGSAMAGELFF.

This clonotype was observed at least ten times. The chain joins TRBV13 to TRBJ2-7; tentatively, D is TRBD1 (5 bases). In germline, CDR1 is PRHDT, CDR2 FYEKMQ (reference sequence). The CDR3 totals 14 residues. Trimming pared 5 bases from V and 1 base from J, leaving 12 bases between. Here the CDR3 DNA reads TGTGCCAGCAGCCCCGACAGAGATTCCTACGAGCAGTACTTC. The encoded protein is CASSPDRDSYEQYF.

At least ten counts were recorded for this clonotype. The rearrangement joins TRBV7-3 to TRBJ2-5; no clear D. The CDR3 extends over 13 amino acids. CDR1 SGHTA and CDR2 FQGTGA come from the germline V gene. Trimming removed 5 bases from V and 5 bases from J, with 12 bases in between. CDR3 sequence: CASSRRARETQYF. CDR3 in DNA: TGTGCCAGCAGCAGAAGGGCGAGGGAGACCCAGTACTTC.

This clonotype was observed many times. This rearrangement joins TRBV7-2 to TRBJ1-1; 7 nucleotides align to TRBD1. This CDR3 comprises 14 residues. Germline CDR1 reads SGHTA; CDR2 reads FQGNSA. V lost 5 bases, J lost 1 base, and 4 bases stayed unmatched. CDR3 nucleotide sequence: TGTGCCAGCAGCCCGGGACAGAGGAACACTGAAGCTTTCTTT. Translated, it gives CASSPGQRNTEAFF.

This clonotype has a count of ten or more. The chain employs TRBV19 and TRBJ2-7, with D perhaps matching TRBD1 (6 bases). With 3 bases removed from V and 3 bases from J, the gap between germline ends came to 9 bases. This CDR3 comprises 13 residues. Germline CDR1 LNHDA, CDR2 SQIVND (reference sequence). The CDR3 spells CASSISQGYEQYF. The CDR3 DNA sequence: TGTGCCAGTAGTATCTCACAGGGCTACGAGCAGTACTTC.

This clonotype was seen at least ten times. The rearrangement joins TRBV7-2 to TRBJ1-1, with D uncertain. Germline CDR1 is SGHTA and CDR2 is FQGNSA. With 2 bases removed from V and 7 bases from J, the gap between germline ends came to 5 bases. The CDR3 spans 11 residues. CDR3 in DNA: TGTGCCAGCAGCTTAAATAATGAAGCTTTCTTT. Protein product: CASSLNNEAFF.

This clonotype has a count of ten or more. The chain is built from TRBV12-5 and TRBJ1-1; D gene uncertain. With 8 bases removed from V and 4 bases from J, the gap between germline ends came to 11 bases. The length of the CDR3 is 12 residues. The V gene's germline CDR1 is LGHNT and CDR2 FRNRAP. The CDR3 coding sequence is TGTGCTAGTCGGCTGGGAAGCACTGAAGCTTTCTTT. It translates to CASRLGSTEAFF.

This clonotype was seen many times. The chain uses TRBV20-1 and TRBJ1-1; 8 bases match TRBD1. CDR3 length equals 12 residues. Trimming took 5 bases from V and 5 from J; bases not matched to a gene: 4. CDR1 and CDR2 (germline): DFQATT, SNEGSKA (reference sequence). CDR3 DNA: TGCAGTGCTGGACAGGGCTTAACTGAAGCTTTCTTT. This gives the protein CSAGQGLTEAFF.

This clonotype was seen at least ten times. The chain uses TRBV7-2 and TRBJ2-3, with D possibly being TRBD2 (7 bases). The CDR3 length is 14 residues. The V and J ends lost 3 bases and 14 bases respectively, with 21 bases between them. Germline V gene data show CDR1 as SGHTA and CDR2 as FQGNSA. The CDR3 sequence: CASSLSRGAGVSYF. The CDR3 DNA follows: TGTGCCAGCAGCTTGAGTAGGGGGGCGGGAGTATCGTATTTT.

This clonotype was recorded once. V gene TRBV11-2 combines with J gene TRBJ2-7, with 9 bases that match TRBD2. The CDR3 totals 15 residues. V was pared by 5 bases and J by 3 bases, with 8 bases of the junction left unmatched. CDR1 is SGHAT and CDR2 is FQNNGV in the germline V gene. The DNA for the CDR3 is TGTGCCAGCAGCCCACTAGCGGGTGAGGTCTACGAGCAGTACTTC. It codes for CASSPLAGEVYEQYF.

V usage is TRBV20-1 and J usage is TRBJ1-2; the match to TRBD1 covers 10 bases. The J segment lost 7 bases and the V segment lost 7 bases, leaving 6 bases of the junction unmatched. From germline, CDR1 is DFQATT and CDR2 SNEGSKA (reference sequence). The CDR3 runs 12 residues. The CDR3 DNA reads TGCAGTGTTAGGACAGGGGGAGTTGGCTACACCTTC. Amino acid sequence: CSVRTGGVGYTF.

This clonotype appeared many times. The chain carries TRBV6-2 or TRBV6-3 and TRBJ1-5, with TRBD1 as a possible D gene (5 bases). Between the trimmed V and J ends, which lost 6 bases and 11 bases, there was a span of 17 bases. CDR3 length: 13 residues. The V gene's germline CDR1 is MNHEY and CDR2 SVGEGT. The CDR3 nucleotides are TGTGCCAGCAGCCCCACAGGTCTGGGGACCCAGCATTTT. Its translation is CASSPTGLGTQHF.

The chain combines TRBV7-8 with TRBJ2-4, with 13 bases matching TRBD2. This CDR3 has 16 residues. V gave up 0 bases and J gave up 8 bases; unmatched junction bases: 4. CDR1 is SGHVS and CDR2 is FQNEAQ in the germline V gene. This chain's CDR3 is CASSLATSGREHIQYF. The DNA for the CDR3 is TGTGCCAGCAGCTTAGCTACTAGCGGGAGGGAGCACATTCAGTACTTC.

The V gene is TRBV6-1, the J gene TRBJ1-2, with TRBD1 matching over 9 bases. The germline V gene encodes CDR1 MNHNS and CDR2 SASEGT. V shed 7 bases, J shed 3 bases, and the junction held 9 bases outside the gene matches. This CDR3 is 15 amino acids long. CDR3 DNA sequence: TGTGCCAGCACCAATCCGGGACAGGGAGACTATGGCTACACCTTC. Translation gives CASTNPGQGDYGYTF.